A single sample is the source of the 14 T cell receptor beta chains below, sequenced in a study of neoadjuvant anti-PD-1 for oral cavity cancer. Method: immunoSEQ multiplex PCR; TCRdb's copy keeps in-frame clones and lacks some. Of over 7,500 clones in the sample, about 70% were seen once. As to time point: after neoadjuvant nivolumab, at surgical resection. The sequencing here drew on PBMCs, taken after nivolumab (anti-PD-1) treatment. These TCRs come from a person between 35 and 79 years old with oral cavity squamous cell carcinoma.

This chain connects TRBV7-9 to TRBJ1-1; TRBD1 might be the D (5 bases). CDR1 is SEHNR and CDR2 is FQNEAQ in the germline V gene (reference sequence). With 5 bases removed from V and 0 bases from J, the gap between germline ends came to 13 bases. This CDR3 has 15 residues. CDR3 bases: TGTGCCAGCAGCACTACGGGACTTTTGAACACTGAAGCTTTCTTT. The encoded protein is CASSTTGLLNTEAFF.

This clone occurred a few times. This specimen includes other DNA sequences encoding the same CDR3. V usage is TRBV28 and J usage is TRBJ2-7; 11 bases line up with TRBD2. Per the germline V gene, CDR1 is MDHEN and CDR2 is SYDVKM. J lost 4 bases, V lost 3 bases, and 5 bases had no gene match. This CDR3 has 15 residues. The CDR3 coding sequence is TGTGCCAGCAGTTTCCTAGCGGGAGGTGCGTACGAGCAGTACTTC. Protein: CASSFLAGGAYEQYF.

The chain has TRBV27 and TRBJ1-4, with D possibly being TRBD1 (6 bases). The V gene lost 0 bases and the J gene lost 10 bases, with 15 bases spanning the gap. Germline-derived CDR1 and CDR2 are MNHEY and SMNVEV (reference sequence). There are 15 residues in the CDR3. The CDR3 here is CASSLSGGGRGKLFF. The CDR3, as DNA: TGTGCCAGCAGTTTATCAGGGGGGGGGCGTGGAAAACTGTTTTTT.

The CDR3 sequence: CASSQGGGEADTQYF. The DNA for the CDR3 is TGTGCCAGCAGCCAAGGCGGGGGGGAAGCAGATACGCAGTATTTT. The chain combines TRBV4-2 with TRBJ2-3, with 9 bases fitting TRBD2. The CDR3 length is 15 residues. CDR1 is LGHNA and CDR2 is YNFKEQ in the germline V gene. Trimming removed 1 base from V and 4 bases from J; junction bases left unmatched: 3.

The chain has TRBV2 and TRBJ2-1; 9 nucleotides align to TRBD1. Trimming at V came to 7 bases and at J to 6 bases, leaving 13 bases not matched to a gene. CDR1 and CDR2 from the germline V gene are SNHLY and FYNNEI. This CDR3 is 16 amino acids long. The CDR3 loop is CASKPILGTGINEQFF. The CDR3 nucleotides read TGTGCCAGCAAACCAATTCTCGGGACAGGGATCAATGAGCAGTTCTTC.

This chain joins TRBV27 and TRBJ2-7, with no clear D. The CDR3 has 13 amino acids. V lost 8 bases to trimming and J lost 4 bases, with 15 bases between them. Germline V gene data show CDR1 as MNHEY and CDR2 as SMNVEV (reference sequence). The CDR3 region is CASGTLPEYEQYF. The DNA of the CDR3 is TGTGCCAGCGGTACTCTCCCAGAATACGAGCAGTACTTC.

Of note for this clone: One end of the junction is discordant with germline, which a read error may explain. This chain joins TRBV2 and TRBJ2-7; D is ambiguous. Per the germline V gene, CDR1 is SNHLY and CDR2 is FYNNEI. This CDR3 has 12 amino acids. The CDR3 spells CASSESPSRPDF. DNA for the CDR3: TGTGCCAGCAGTGAATCGCCCTCTCGCCCGGACTTC.

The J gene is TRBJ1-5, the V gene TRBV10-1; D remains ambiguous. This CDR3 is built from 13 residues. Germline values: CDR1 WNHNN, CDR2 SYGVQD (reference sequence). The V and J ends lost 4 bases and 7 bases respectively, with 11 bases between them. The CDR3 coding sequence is TGCGCCAGCAGTGCCCAGGAAAAGCAGCCCCAGCATTTT. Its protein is CASSAQEKQPQHF.

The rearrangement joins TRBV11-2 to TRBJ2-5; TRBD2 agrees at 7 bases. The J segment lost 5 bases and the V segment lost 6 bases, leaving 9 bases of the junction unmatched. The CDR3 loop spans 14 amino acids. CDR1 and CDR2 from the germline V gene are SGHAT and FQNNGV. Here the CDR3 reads CASSSRGGWETQYF. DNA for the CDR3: TGTGCCAGCAGTTCTCGGGGAGGGTGGGAGACCCAGTACTTC.

The chain's CDR3 is CASSPQLANYGYTF. CDR3 in DNA: TGTGCCAGCAGCCCACAGTTAGCTAACTATGGCTACACCTTC. This sequence joins TRBV5-4 and TRBJ1-2, with D uncertain. Trimming shortened V by 4 bases and J by 0 bases, and 10 bases separated the two germline ends. This CDR3 has 14 amino acids. From germline, CDR1 is SGHNT and CDR2 YYREEE (reference sequence).

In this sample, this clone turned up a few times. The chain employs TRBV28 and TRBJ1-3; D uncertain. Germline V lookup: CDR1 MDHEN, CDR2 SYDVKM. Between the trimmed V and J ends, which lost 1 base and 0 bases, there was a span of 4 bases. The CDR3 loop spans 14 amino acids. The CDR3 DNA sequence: TGTGCCAGCAGTTTATATAGCTCTGGAAACACCATATATTTT. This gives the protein CASSLYSSGNTIYF.

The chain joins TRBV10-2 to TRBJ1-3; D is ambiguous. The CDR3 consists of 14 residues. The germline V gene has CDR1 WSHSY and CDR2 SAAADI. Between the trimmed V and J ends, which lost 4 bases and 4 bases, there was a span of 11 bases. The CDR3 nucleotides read TGCGCCAGCAGTGGAGGACTAGAAGGAAACACCATATATTTT. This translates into CASSGGLEGNTIYF.

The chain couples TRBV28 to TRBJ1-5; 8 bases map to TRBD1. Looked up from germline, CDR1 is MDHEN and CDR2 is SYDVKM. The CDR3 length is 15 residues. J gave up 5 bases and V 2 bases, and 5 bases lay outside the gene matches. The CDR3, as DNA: TGTGCCAGCAGTTTACAGGGGGCGAGACATCAGCCCCAGCATTTT. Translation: CASSLQGARHQPQHF.

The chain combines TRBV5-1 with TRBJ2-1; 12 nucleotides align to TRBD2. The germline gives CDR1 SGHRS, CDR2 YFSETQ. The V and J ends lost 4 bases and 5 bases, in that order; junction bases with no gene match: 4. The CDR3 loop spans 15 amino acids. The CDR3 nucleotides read TGCGCCAGCAGCCCCCCTAGCGGGGGGGACAATGAGCAGTTCTTC. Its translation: CASSPPSGGDNEQFF. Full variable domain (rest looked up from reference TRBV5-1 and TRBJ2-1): KAGVTQTPRYLIKTRGQQVTLSCSPISGHRSVSWYQQTPGQGLQFLFEYFSETQRNKGNFPGRFSGRQFSNSRSEMNVSTLELGDSALYLCASSPPSGGDNEQFFGPGTRLTVL.